This T cell receptor (beta chain) stems from a study of early stage breast cancer tumors. For the study at large: Invasive lobular carcinomas made up four of 12 ER+/PR+/HER2- tumors.

TCRdb keeps only in-frame clones here, not all; method: immunoSEQ multiplex PCR. This table holds tens of thousands of clones, 75% to 95% found once. This clone was counted once. What it recognizes is unknown. Study outcomes and limitations: Tumors had approximately 2.7-fold higher T cell density and higher clonality than adjacent normal breast tissue. Functional markers like CD4, CD8 and FOXP3 were missed in bulk sequencing.

Germline loops: CDR1 KGHSH, CDR2 LQKENI. This CDR3 region has 14 residues. Trimming cost V 3 bases and J 5 bases; bases outside gene matches: 4. The receptor was isolated from a person aged 65 to 79 with breast cancer. V gene TRBV18 combines with J gene TRBJ1-5, with 7 bases aligning to TRBD1. The sequenced sample consisted of blood. DNA of the CDR3: TGTGCCAGCTCACCGACAGGGAAGGATCAGCCCCAGCATTTT. It specifies CASSPTGKDQPQHF.